The entry below describes one TCR beta chain. Its antigen is unknown. Some clones are missing from TCRdb's copy, which holds only in-frame ones; the method was immunoSEQ multiplex PCR. The table lists tens of thousands of clones, roughly 87% of them singletons. With autoimmune disease history or systemic immunosuppression, patients were excluded. The data derive from a study of OX40 agonist ivuxolimab in advanced cancers. Across the study: Three patients had partial responses: one hepatocellular carcinoma, two cutaneous melanoma.

Study-level points and caveats: At 0.1 to 3.0 mg/kg and by week 6, CD4+ and CD8+ T cells in the blood had expanded clonally. Patients who responded partially at 0.1-3.0 mg/kg showed clonal expansion ranking among the lowest.

This CDR3 contains 18 residues. With 5 bases clipped from V and 1 base from J, the junction kept 15 bases outside the gene matches. Germline values: CDR1 LNHDA, CDR2 SQIVND (reference sequence). Specimen: CD4+ or CD8+ T cells sorted from blood, collected in a trial of the OX40 agonist ivuxolimab. The source is an adult with an advanced solid tumor such as melanoma, head and neck, liver or kidney cancer. The chain links TRBV19 to TRBJ1-1, with 8 bases that match TRBD1. The CDR3 spells CASSPPVGQGARNTEAFF. CDR3 DNA sequence: TGTGCCAGTAGTCCCCCAGTCGGTCAGGGGGCTCGGAACACTGAAGCTTTCTTT.